Listed below are T cell receptor beta chains from one sample, sequenced in a study of blood T cell repertoires in COVID-19. The method was immunoSEQ multiplex PCR; TCRdb's version includes in-frame clones alone and lacks a portion of them. The sample records around 70,000 clones, less than 85% being singletons. The sample was peripheral blood. The receptors derive from a man aged 55-75 years with acute or convalescent COVID-19. Each CDR3 is given with its conserved first and last residue.

TRBJ2-1 12 TRBV18 CASSPADNEQFF
TRBJ2-2 16 TRBV4-3 CASSQDWQGGTGELFF
TRBJ2-7 14 TRBV27 CASSPRDRGLEQYF
TRBJ1-4 14 TRBV6-6 CASTTGASNEKLFF
TRBJ1-4 14 TRBV7-2 CASSLDRANEKLFF
TRBJ1-2 13 TRBV15 CATSRDRTGNYTF
TRBJ2-5 14 TRBV2 CASSARTAQETQYF
TRBJ1-4 19 TRBV9 CASSVGTGGGPTRAEKLFF
TRBJ2-3 15 TRBV9 CASSVVAGSTDTQYF
TRBJ1-5 14 TRBV2 CASSREAGNQPQHF
TRBJ2-2 15 TRBV6-2/TRBV6-3 CASSYPPGGPGELFF
TRBJ1-6 15 TRBV11-3 CASSPYGTVNSPLHF
TRBJ1-2 12 TRBV30 CAWTEGMGGYTF
TRBJ1-2 18 TRBV7-2 CASSLAGTGVLRNYGYTF
TRBJ1-6 16 TRBV27 CASSSRDRGQFSPLHF
TRBJ2-3 15 TRBV18 CASSPRPGSTDTQYF
TRBJ1-2 14 TRBV7-2 CASSLGQGGYGYTF
TRBJ1-2 14 TRBV7-9 CASSLGRQGIGYTF
TRBJ2-2 13 TRBV30 CAWNGPNTGELFF
TRBJ2-7 15 TRBV4-1 CASSQGDSRRVEQYF
TRBJ1-5 14 TRBV6-5 CASIKQDSNQPQHF
TRBJ2-1 15 TRBV7-2 CASSLAGGLFNEQFF
TRBJ1-1 14 TRBV10-3 CAISEEGGGTEAFF
TRBJ2-6 18 TRBV16 CASSPRASGGSGANVLTF
TRBJ2-2 15 TRBV3-1/TRBV3-2 CASSLSASNTGELFF
TRBJ2-3 14 TRBV6-9 CASSSTSGVNTQYF
TRBJ2-7 15 TRBV6-2/TRBV6-3 CASSYSRGQVLEQYF
TRBJ1-5 17 TRBV5-5 CASSLFFGQGSNQPQHF
TRBJ2-2 16 TRBV11-2 CASSGGGQRNTGELFF
TRBJ2-7 15 TRBV27 CASSWFSQGSYEQYF
TRBJ1-2 12 TRBV3-1/TRBV3-2 CASSQNSRRYTF
TRBJ1-2 14 TRBV6-5 CASSYGARGYGYTF
TRBJ1-2 14 TRBV9 CASSADRGDYGYTF
TRBJ2-1 14 TRBV19 CASRGDRGLWEQFF
TRBJ2-1 15 TRBV11-3 CASSSGQGPYNEQFF
TRBJ2-7 16 TRBV18 CASSFRATGLSYEQYF
TRBJ2-2 16 TRBV5-4 CASSARERGDTGELFF
TRBJ1-6 15 TRBV5-1 CASSLFSGSSSPLHF
TRBJ2-7 14 TRBV6-1 CASSEVVGQYEQYF
TRBJ1-2 16 TRBV19 CASSISGRGRSLGYTF
TRBJ1-2 13 TRBV14 CASSQVPVSGYTF
TRBJ1-2 12 TRBV10-3 CAISDRDGGYTF
TRBJ2-7 16 TRBV5-6 CASSLETGTGLYEQYF
TRBJ2-5 15 TRBV6-5 CASSYSGTRGGTQYF
TRBJ2-1 15 TRBV6-2/TRBV6-3 CASSYSTSGSNEQFF
TRBJ1-1 14 TRBV13 CASSSQGAHTEAFF
TRBJ2-7 13 TRBV10-3 CAIKPGQGIEQYF
TRBJ2-5 16 TRBV24-1 CATSELGQGTAETQYF
TRBJ1-3 16 TRBV2 CASSEHGQASGNTIYF
TRBJ1-2 14 TRBV7-2 CASSLVGAWYGYTF
TRBJ1-5 13 TRBV24-1 CATSRGGLQPQHF
TRBJ1-5 13 TRBV27 CASADQGNQPQHF
TRBJ1-2 14 TRBV27 CASAPLSGQGGYTF
TRBJ2-5 16 TRBV18 CASSPNSLGASGTQYF
TRBJ2-7 14 TRBV18 CASASGRSYYEQYF
TRBJ2-5 14 TRBV2 CASSAGLKKETQYF
TRBJ1-2 12 TRBV18 CASSPPGYGYTF
TRBJ1-6 14 TRBV7-9 CASSPGLTDSPLHF
TRBJ1-2 16 TRBV30 CAWSNRARETLYGYTF